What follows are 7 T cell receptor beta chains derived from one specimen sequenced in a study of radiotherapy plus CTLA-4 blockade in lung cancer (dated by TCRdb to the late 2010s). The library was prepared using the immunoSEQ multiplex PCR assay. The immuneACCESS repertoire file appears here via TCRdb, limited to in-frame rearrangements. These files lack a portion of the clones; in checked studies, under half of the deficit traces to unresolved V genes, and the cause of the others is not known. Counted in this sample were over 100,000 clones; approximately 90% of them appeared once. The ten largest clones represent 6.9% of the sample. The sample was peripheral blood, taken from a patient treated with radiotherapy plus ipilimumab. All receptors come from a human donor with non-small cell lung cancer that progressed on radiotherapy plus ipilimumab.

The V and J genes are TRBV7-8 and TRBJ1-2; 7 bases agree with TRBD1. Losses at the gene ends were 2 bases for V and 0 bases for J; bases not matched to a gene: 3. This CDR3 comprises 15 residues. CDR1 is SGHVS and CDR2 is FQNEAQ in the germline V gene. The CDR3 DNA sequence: TGTGCCAGCAGCTTAAAACAGGGGTCTAACTATGGCTACACCTTC. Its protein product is CASSLKQGSNYGYTF. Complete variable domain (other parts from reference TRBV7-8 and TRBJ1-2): GAGVSQSPRYKVAKRGQDVALRCDPISGHVSLFWYQQALGQGPEFLTYFQNEAQLDKSGLPSDRFFAERPEGSVSTLKIQRTQQEDSAVYLCASSLKQGSNYGYTFGSGTRLTVV.

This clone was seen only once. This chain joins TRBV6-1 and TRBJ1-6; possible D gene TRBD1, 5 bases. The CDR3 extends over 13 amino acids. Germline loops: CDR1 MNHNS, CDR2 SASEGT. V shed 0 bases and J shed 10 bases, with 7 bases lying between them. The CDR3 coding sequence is TGTGCCAGCAGTGAAGCCCAGGGATCACCCCTCCACTTT. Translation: CASSEAQGSPLHF.

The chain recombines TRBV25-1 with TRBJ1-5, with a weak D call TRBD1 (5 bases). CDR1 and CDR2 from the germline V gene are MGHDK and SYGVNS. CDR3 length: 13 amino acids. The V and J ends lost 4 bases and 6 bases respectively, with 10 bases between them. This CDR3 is CASSAGGGQPQHF. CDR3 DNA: TGTGCCAGCAGTGCGGGGGGAGGTCAGCCCCAGCATTTT.

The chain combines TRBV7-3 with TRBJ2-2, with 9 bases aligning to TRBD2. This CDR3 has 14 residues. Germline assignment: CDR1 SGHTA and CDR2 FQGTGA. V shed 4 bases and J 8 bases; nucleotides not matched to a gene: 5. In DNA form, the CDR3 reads TGTGCCAGCAGCTCCAATAGCGGGAGTGGGGAGCTGTTTTTT. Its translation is CASSSNSGSGELFF. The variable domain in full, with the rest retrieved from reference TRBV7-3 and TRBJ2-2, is GAGVSQTPSNKVTEKGKYVELRCDPISGHTALYWYRQSLGQGPEFLIYFQGTGAADDSGLPNDRFFAVRPEGSVSTLKIQRTERGDSAVYLCASSSNSGSGELFFGEGSRLTVL.

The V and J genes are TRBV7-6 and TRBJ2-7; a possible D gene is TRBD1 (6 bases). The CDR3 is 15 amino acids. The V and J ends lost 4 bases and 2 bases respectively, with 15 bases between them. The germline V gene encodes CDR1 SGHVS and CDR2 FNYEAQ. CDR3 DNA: TGTGCCAGCAGCTCGGAATTGACAGGAACCTACGAGCAGTACTTC. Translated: CASSSELTGTYEQYF.

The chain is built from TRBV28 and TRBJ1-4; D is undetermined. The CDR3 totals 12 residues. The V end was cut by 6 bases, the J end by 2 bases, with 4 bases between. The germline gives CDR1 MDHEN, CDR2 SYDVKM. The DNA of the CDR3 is TGTGCCAGCAGCTCCACTAATGAAAAACTGTTTTTT. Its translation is CASSSTNEKLFF.

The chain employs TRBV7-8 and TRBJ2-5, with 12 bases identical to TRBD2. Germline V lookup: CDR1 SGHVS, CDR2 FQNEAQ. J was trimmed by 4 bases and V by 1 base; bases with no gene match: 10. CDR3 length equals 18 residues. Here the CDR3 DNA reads TGTGCCAGCAGCTTAGGGAGGACTAGCGGGAACAGGGGAGAGACCCAGTACTTC. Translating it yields CASSLGRTSGNRGETQYF.